Listed here are 25 T cell receptor beta chains from one sample, sequenced in a study of monozygotic twins with inflammatory bowel disease (dated by TCRdb to about 2019). Library preparation used 5' RACE. For sequencing, an Illumina HiSeq 2500 was employed. TCRdb reprocessed the public reads and reports one entry per CDR3 protein sequence, without DNA. The sample's table lists a count of fewer than 350,000 distinct CDR3 sequences. Clones ranked in the top ten supply 2% of the sample. The sequencing sample was made of blood. The receptors derive from a human donor with ulcerative colitis or Crohn's disease, or a healthy co-twin of an affected twin (not recorded which).

This chain connects TRBV20-1 to TRBJ2-2; as DNA is missing, the TRBD2 call by TCRdb cannot be tested. The germline V gene has CDR1 DFQATT and CDR2 SNEGSKA (reference sequence). This CDR3 has 14 amino acids. This CDR3 is CSASGPPNTGELFF.

The chain is built from TRBV18 and TRBJ2-1; TCRdb names TRBD1, which stays unverified in the absence of DNA. This CDR3 comprises 13 residues. Germline lookup yields CDR1 KGHSH and CDR2 LQKENI. The CDR3 protein is CASSPGGHNEQFF.

The V and J genes are TRBV28 and TRBJ2-3; TCRdb lists TRBD1, though no DNA is available to test this call. This CDR3 contains 15 residues. Germline assignment: CDR1 MDHEN and CDR2 SYDVKM. Here the CDR3 reads CASSYSTGGTDTQYF.

This sequence joins TRBV5-1 and TRBJ2-7; TCRdb designates TRBD2, a call that cannot be tested without DNA. The V gene's germline CDR1 is SGHRS and CDR2 YFSETQ. This CDR3 is 15 amino acids long. CDR3 in amino acids: CASSPGLAGALEQYF.

This rearrangement joins TRBV7-6 to TRBJ1-6; the D call of TRBD1 rests on TCRdb alone, since no DNA is present to check it. The CDR3 has 14 amino acids. Germline CDR1 and CDR2: SGHVS and FNYEAQ. CDR3 sequence reads: CASSLGTGNSPLHF. The full variable domain, completed using reference TRBV7-6 and TRBJ1-6, is GAGVSQSPRYKVTKRGQDVALRCDPISGHVSLYWYRQALGQGPEFLTYFNYEAQQDKSGLPNDRFSAERPEGSISTLTIQRTEQRDSAMYRCASSLGTGNSPLHFGNGTRLTVT.

The V gene is TRBV28, the J gene TRBJ2-7; absent DNA, TCRdb's TRBD1 call cannot be checked. Germline CDR1 and CDR2: MDHEN and SYDVKM. The CDR3 covers 15 residues. CDR3: CASTLQGGVFYEQYF.

The chain employs TRBV6-2 or TRBV6-3 and TRBJ2-1; the TRBD2 assignment by TCRdb is unverifiable without DNA. The length of the CDR3 is 16 residues. Germline loops: CDR1 MNHEY, CDR2 SVGEGT. The CDR3 here is CATKPTLKLAYNEQFF.

V and J are TRBV12-3 or TRBV12-4 and TRBJ2-7; TCRdb names TRBD1, which stays unverified in the absence of DNA. This CDR3 contains 12 residues. The chain's CDR3 is CASRLTGGEQYF.

The chain employs TRBV5-1 and TRBJ2-1; TCRdb gives TRBD1 as the D gene, but with no DNA this cannot be confirmed. CDR3 size: 15 residues. The germline V gene has CDR1 SGHRS and CDR2 YFSETQ. CDR3 region: CASSLMGGGNNEQFF.

The chain is built from TRBV14 and TRBJ2-5; TCRdb selects TRBD1, and the lack of DNA leaves this call unchecked. The CDR3 sequence is 13 residues long. From germline, CDR1 is SGHDN and CDR2 FVKESK. This chain's CDR3 is CASSPDNQETQYF.

The CDR3 sequence is CASSSSGGTDTQYF. The V and J genes are TRBV7-3 and TRBJ2-3; TCRdb's D call, TRBD1, is unchecked because there is no DNA. Germline CDR1 and CDR2: SGHTA and FQGTGA. This CDR3 contains 14 residues.

This rearrangement joins TRBV5-4 to TRBJ2-7; checking the TCRdb D call of TRBD1 is not possible without DNA. There are 14 residues in the CDR3. The germline V gene has CDR1 SGHNT and CDR2 YYREEE (reference sequence). The CDR3 sequence is CASSSQGFSYEQYF.

This rearrangement joins TRBV11-2 to TRBJ1-3; the D gene TCRdb calls, TRBD1, cannot be checked with no DNA. In germline, CDR1 is SGHAT, CDR2 FQNNGV. The CDR3 consists of 18 residues. The CDR3 here is CASSPHRVGIGSGNTIYF.

The J gene is TRBJ2-7, the V gene TRBV6-5; TCRdb names TRBD1, which stays unverified in the absence of DNA. The CDR3 length is 15 residues. CDR1 MNHEY and CDR2 SVGAGI come from the germline V gene. CDR3 amino acids: CASSYFRQGNYEQYF.

CDR3 in amino acids: CASSIEDSGTGELFF. V usage is TRBV19 and J usage is TRBJ2-2; TCRdb reports TRBD2, a call that lacks DNA to check it against. Germline V gene data show CDR1 as LNHDA and CDR2 as SQIVND (reference sequence). The CDR3 is 15 amino acids.

V usage is TRBV20-1 and J usage is TRBJ2-7; TCRdb reports TRBD2, a call that lacks DNA to check it against. Germline V gene lookup returns CDR1 DFQATT and CDR2 SNEGSKA (reference sequence). CDR3 length: 16 amino acids. The CDR3 protein is CSARNPKGTRQDEQYF.

V usage is TRBV5-5 and J usage is TRBJ2-6; TCRdb's D call, TRBD1, is unchecked because there is no DNA. There are 18 residues in the CDR3. CDR1 and CDR2 from the germline V gene are SGHKS and YYEKEE (reference sequence). CDR3 in amino acids: CASSFPGQGISGANVLTF. The full variable domain, with the rest looked up from reference TRBV5-5 and TRBJ2-6, is DAGVTQSPTHLIKTRGQQVTLRCSPISGHKSVSWYQQVLGQGPQFIFQYYEKEERGRGNFPDRFSARQFPNYSSELNVNALLLGDSALYLCASSFPGQGISGANVLTFGAGSRLTVL.

The rearrangement uses TRBV3-1 and TRBJ2-7. The CDR3 consists of 13 residues. The germline gives CDR1 LGHDT, CDR2 YNNKEL (reference sequence). The CDR3 here is CASSHGYTYEQYF.

This chain links TRBV5-1 with TRBJ1-1. CDR1 and CDR2 from the germline V gene are SGHRS and YFSETQ. The CDR3 totals 12 residues. The CDR3 reads CASSLGRVEAFF.

This chain connects TRBV4-1 to TRBJ1-6. The CDR3 has 14 amino acids. Germline loops: CDR1 MGHRA, CDR2 YSYEKL. CDR3 sequence reads: CASSQDRLNSPLHF.

V gene TRBV11-2 combines with J gene TRBJ2-2; TCRdb's assignment of TRBD1 cannot be checked, as there is no DNA. Per germline, CDR1 SGHAT and CDR2 FQNNGV. This CDR3 spans 14 amino acids. The CDR3 loop reads CASSLPPGSGELFF.

The rearrangement links TRBV5-1 to TRBJ2-1; TCRdb's D gene call, TRBD2, goes unchecked for lack of DNA. The CDR3 is made up of 13 amino acids. Germline loops: CDR1 SGHRS, CDR2 YFSETQ. The CDR3 reads CASSFGSANEQFF.

The chain has TRBV29-1 and TRBJ1-5. Germline V gives CDR1 SQVTM, CDR2 ANQGSEA. The CDR3 loop spans 11 amino acids. The CDR3 region is CSVGEGRPQHF.

This chain joins TRBV7-9 and TRBJ1-1. Per the germline V gene, CDR1 is SEHNR and CDR2 is FQNEAQ (reference sequence). This CDR3 has 15 amino acids. CDR3 in amino acids: CASSLENQGNTEAFF.

This chain links TRBV30 with TRBJ1-5; no DNA is available, so the TRBD1 call from TCRdb remains unchecked. The CDR3 runs 13 residues. Germline V CDR1 and CDR2: GTSNPN, SVGIG (reference sequence). The chain's CDR3 is CAWSGGGDQPQHF.